The 13 T cell receptor beta chains reported below all come from one sample, sequenced in a study of graft-versus-host responses after intestinal transplantation. Responders (around 200,000, CFSE-labeled) were co-plated with around 200,000 irradiated, violet-dye-labeled stimulators. The protocol was immunoSEQ multiplex PCR, while the TCRdb copy is restricted to in-frame clones and leaves out a portion. The sample carries some 7,000 clones, 30% to 35% recorded once. Material: alloreactive CD8+ T cells from a mixed lymphocyte reaction culture, obtained before transplantation. Subset noted: CFSE-low proliferating T cells sorted from approximately six-day pre-transplant mixed lymphocyte reaction (GvH or HvG direction). The receptor source for this set is a human patient who was an organ donor for intestinal transplantation.

This clone occurred a few times. The chain joins TRBV10-2 to TRBJ1-5; D not resolved. V dropped 5 bases and J dropped 6 bases, with 20 bases sitting between them. The CDR3 consists of 16 residues. Germline V lookup: CDR1 WSHSY, CDR2 SAAADI. In DNA form, the CDR3 reads TGCGCCAGCAGTAGGAGGAATACTGGAGGAGCTCAGCCCCAGCATTTT. It is translated as CASSRRNTGGAQPQHF.

This clone was seen only a few times. J is TRBJ1-3 and V is TRBV21-1; the table's D call, TRBD1, has no DNA check behind it. TRBV21-1 is recorded as a pseudogene. This CDR3 has 17 amino acids. The CDR3 here is CASSKDRGPVSGNTIYF. CDR3 sequence (DNA): TGTGCCAGCAGCAAGGACAGGGGGCCCGTCTCTGGAAACACCATATATTTT.

The V gene is TRBV27, the J gene TRBJ2-5; D perhaps matches TRBD1 (5 bases). This CDR3 comprises 14 residues. Trimming removed 1 base at V and 2 bases at J, with 8 bases between. From germline, CDR1 is MNHEY and CDR2 SMNVEV (reference sequence). CDR3 loop: CASSLWGSQETQYF. The CDR3 region has the DNA TGTGCCAGCAGTTTATGGGGCTCTCAAGAGACCCAGTACTTC.

This chain uses TRBV28 with TRBJ1-1, with D maybe TRBD1 (6 bases). The CDR3 totals 17 residues. Trimming stripped 5 bases from V and 1 base from J, with 20 bases between. Germline V gene lookup returns CDR1 MDHEN and CDR2 SYDVKM. CDR3 DNA sequence: TGTGCCAGCAGTCCAGGCCACTCGGGACACCAGAACACTGAAGCTTTCTTT. Translating gives CASSPGHSGHQNTEAFF.

The chain combines TRBV11-1 with TRBJ1-1; no definite D call. Germline-derived CDR1 and CDR2 are SGHAT and FQDESV (reference sequence). Between the trimmed V and J ends, which lost 2 bases and 3 bases, there was a span of 16 bases. This CDR3 region has 16 residues. CDR3 residues: CASSLLGVSGYTEAFF. In DNA, the CDR3 is TGTGCCAGCAGCTTACTCGGGGTTTCGGGGTACACTGAAGCTTTCTTT.

This clone was seen a few times. This chain joins TRBV27 and TRBJ2-1; 7 bases align to TRBD1. Germline assignment: CDR1 MNHEY and CDR2 SMNVEV (reference sequence). Trimming at V came to 6 bases and at J to 4 bases, leaving 6 bases not matched to a gene. The CDR3 loop spans 14 amino acids. The CDR3 region has the DNA TGTGCCAGCAGCTACCGGGACAGTTACAATGAGCAGTTCTTC. Translating gives CASSYRDSYNEQFF.

This clone qualifies as medium-sized (0.01 to 0.1%). The chain joins TRBV6-6 to TRBJ1-2, with 7 bases matching TRBD1. The CDR3 runs 14 residues. The ends lost 6 bases at V and 0 bases at J; junction bases unmatched: 4. The V gene's germline CDR1 is MNHNY and CDR2 SVGAGI (reference sequence). The CDR3 sequence: CASSPTGANYGYTF. In nucleotides, the CDR3 is TGTGCCAGCAGCCCAACAGGGGCTAACTATGGCTACACCTTC.

This clone was seen a few times. This chain uses TRBV6-6 with TRBJ2-7, with D unclear. The V end was cut by 1 base, the J end by 4 bases, with 5 bases between. The CDR3 totals 12 residues. From germline, CDR1 is MNHNY and CDR2 SVGAGI (reference sequence). CDR3 region: CASSYYNYEQYF. CDR3 bases: TGTGCCAGCAGTTACTATAATTACGAGCAGTACTTC.

The CDR3 sequence is CATLPGQVSYNEQFF. In DNA form, the CDR3 reads TGTGCCACACTCCCGGGACAGGTCTCCTACAATGAGCAGTTCTTC. This chain connects TRBV6-1 to TRBJ2-1; TRBD1 aligns across 8 bases. The J segment lost 0 bases and the V segment lost 10 bases, leaving 8 bases of the junction unmatched. CDR1 is MNHNS and CDR2 is SASEGT in the germline V gene. The CDR3 runs to 15 residues.

This sequence joins TRBV5-5 and TRBJ1-4; tentative D call: TRBD1 (6 bases). Germline CDR1 SGHKS, CDR2 YYEKEE (reference sequence). CDR3 length equals 14 residues. Between the trimmed V and J ends, which lost 4 bases and 4 bases, there was a span of 11 bases. The CDR3 sequence is CASSHRVLNEKLFF. In nucleotides, the CDR3 is TGTGCCAGCAGCCACAGGGTCCTTAATGAAAAACTGTTTTTT.

A remark on this clone: Only one base separates this from a far larger clonotype, so it likely reflects a read error. The chain uses TRBV5-1 and TRBJ1-2; maybe TRBD1 (5 bases). Germline lookup yields CDR1 SGHRS and CDR2 YFSETQ. The CDR3 is made up of 13 amino acids. The DNA for the CDR3 is TGCGCCAGAAGCTTTGGGGGGGGTTATGGCTACACCTTC. Amino acids: CARSFGGGYGYTF.

This clone was found a few times. V usage is TRBV13 and J usage is TRBJ1-2; unclear D gene. Germline loops: CDR1 PRHDT, CDR2 FYEKMQ (reference sequence). The ends were cut back, 0 bases at V and 4 bases at J, with 18 bases in the middle. The CDR3 length is 17 residues. The CDR3 here is CASSLGPGTADGYGYTF. Here the CDR3 DNA reads TGTGCCAGCAGCTTAGGCCCAGGAACAGCGGATGGCTATGGCTACACCTTC.

The chain uses TRBV7-8 and TRBJ2-7; D remains ambiguous. The CDR3 is 15 amino acids. CDR1 and CDR2 from the germline V gene are SGHVS and FQNEAQ. V lost 2 bases, J lost 4 bases, and 15 bases lay in between. The DNA for the CDR3 is TGTGCCAGCAGCTTATTTGTTGACCTAGATTACGAGCAGTACTTC. Translating it yields CASSLFVDLDYEQYF.